The rows below give T cell receptor beta chains drawn from one sample of a study of molecular identifiers for immune sequencing clone quantification. TCRdb passed the PCR reads through MiXCR, listing each CDR3 protein once. The table records hundreds of thousands of distinct CDR3 sequences, less than 30% of them present only once. Sequenced sample: naive CD8+ T cells from blood, with Jurkat cell RNA spiked in. These receptors were taken from a human donor in good health. Some libraries in this study had Jurkat cell RNA spiked in. Each CDR3 is given with its conserved first and last residue. D genes are given only for firm matches. Size is omitted from some rows. Given values are once, few, many or a class for expanded clones.

cdr3_length	d_call	v_call	clone_size	j_call	cdr3_nt	cdr3_aa
15	-	TRBV5-6	-	TRBJ1-4	TGTGCCAGCAGCTCTTTCGGGGGGCTGGATGAAAAACTGTTTTTT	CASSSFGGLDEKLFF
14	TRBD2	TRBV3-1	many	TRBJ2-7	TGTGCCAGCAGCCCCAATGCAGCGGGGGACGAGCAGTACTTC	CASSPNAAGDEQYF
16	-	TRBV7-2	-	TRBJ1-2	TGTGCCAGCAGCTCCCCCAATACTCTGACGGTCTATGGCTACACCTTC	CASSSPNTLTVYGYTF
15	-	TRBV5-4	-	TRBJ2-5	TGTGCCAGCAGCTTGGAGGGGGGGGCGCAAGAGACCCAGTACTTC	CASSLEGGAQETQYF
17	TRBD2	TRBV3-1	-	TRBJ2-7	TGTGCCAGCAGCCAAGAAGGACTAGCGGGCCCCAACTACGAGCAGTACTTC	CASSQEGLAGPNYEQYF
13	TRBD2	TRBV13	many	TRBJ2-5	TGTGCCAGCAGCTGGGGGACTAAAGAGACCCAGTACTTC	CASSWGTKETQYF
14	-	TRBV27	few	TRBJ2-7	TGTGCCAGCAGTTTAAGCAGGGGTACCTACGAGCAGTACTTC	CASSLSRGTYEQYF
15	TRBD1	TRBV27	few	TRBJ2-5	TGTGCCAGCAGTTTATCAGGGGGCGCTTTGGAGACCCAGTACTTC	CASSLSGGALETQYF
12	-	TRBV30	-	TRBJ1-1	TGTGCCTGGAGTGTACGGGACACTGAAGCTTTCTTT	CAWSVRDTEAFF
13	-	TRBV7-9	few	TRBJ2-1	TGTGCCAGCAGCCACGGGGGCTACAATGAGCAGTTCTTC	CASSHGGYNEQFF
15	-	TRBV6-5	-	TRBJ2-3	TGTGCCAGCAGTTACCGGACGGGAGTCACAGATACGCAGTATTTT	CASSYRTGVTDTQYF
15	-	TRBV10-3	few	TRBJ2-5	TGTGCCATCAGTGAGTCGGCGTTCCTTAAAGAGACCCAGTACTTC	CAISESAFLKETQYF
17	TRBD2	TRBV12-3/TRBV12-4	-	TRBJ2-5	TGTGCCAGCAGTCCCCCTCTGGCGGGGGGATTTGGAGAGACCCAGTACTTC	CASSPPLAGGFGETQYF
16	-	TRBV27	many	TRBJ1-1	TGTGCCAGCAGCCCACTGGGGGGCGGACTGAACACTGAAGCTTTCTTT	CASSPLGGGLNTEAFF
14	TRBD2	TRBV11-2	many	TRBJ2-7	TGTGCCAGCAGCTTCGCCCGGGGGGCCTACGAGCAGTACTTC	CASSFARGAYEQYF
14	-	TRBV10-3	few	TRBJ1-2	TGTGCCATCAGTGAGCCAGGGGTAGACTATGGCTACACCTTC	CAISEPGVDYGYTF
17	-	TRBV7-9	-	TRBJ2-3	TGTGCCAGCAGCGCAGTTCGGTGGGGCCCTAGCACAGATACGCAGTATTTT	CASSAVRWGPSTDTQYF
14	-	TRBV5-1	many	TRBJ2-3	TGCGCCAGCGGCGACGGTGGGCTCACAGATACGCAGTATTTT	CASGDGGLTDTQYF
14	-	TRBV4-3	many	TRBJ1-1	TGCGCCAGCAGCCAAGGCCAGACGAACACTGAAGCTTTCTTT	CASSQGQTNTEAFF
17	TRBD1	TRBV7-9	-	TRBJ1-4	TGTGCCAGCAGCTTTACAGGGGAGGGGACAACTAATGAAAAACTGTTTTTT	CASSFTGEGTTNEKLFF
15	-	TRBV18	many	TRBJ2-5	TGTGCCAGCTCGCCATCCAGAAGCAATCAAGAGACCCAGTACTTC	CASSPSRSNQETQYF
15	-	TRBV10-3	few	TRBJ2-7	TGTGCCATCAGTGATATCCTGGACAGTTCCTACGAGCAGTACTTC	CAISDILDSSYEQYF
18	-	TRBV7-2	-	TRBJ2-7	TGTGCCGGCAGCGCTCACGAAGGGGCCGCGCCCATATCCTACGAGCAGTACTTC	CAGSAHEGAAPISYEQYF
15	TRBD1	TRBV3-1	-	TRBJ1-1	TGTGCCAGCAGCCAAATCCGGACAGGGGTAACTGAAGCTTTCTTT	CASSQIRTGVTEAFF
13	-	TRBV29-1	-	TRBJ1-2	TGCAGCGTTGAAGAGTATGTCAACTATGGCTACACCTTC	CSVEEYVNYGYTF
14	-	TRBV5-1	-	TRBJ1-1	TGCGCCAGCAGCTACGCCAACAGGGACACTGAAGCTTTCTTT	CASSYANRDTEAFF
12	-	TRBV19	-	TRBJ1-1	TGTGCCAGTAGTATAGGTCTGGCTGAAGCTTTCTTT	CASSIGLAEAFF
17	-	TRBV4-3	-	TRBJ2-1	TGCGCCAGCAGCGTCACGACCGGGGCAGGGGTCTACAATGAGCAGTTCTTC	CASSVTTGAGVYNEQFF
13	-	TRBV7-9	-	TRBJ2-7	TGTGCCAGCAGCCTCGGCGGTACCTACGAGCGGTACTTC	CASSLGGTYERYF
13	-	TRBV6-2/TRBV6-3	many	TRBJ1-1	TGTGCCAGCAGTTACTCGGTCATATCTGAAGCTTTCTTT	CASSYSVISEAFF
13	-	TRBV2	few	TRBJ2-7	TGTGCCAGCAGTGAGGCGTTCTCCTACGAGCAGTACTTC	CASSEAFSYEQYF
16	TRBD1	TRBV20-1	-	TRBJ1-1	TGCAGTGTGTGGGCCTTGGACAGGGAGGATGGCACTGAAGCTTTCTTT	CSVWALDREDGTEAFF
11	-	TRBV6-4	-	TRBJ1-1	TGTGCCGCCGCCACGGTGACTGAAGCTTTCTTT	CAAATVTEAFF
13	-	TRBV18	-	TRBJ2-5	TGTGCCAGCTCCCAATATTACCGGGAGACCCAGTACTTC	CASSQYYRETQYF
16	-	TRBV6-5	few	TRBJ1-2	TGTGCCAGCAGCCCCCGAGCGGGCATCCACGACTATGGCTACACCTTC	CASSPRAGIHDYGYTF
14	-	TRBV20-1	few	TRBJ2-2	TGCAGTGCACCAGGGGACCCGAACACCGGGGAGCTGTTTTTT	CSAPGDPNTGELFF
21	-	TRBV4-1	many	TRBJ2-3	TGCGCCAGCAGCCAAGGCCCCGGTCGACCTAAAATCGGGACCAGCACAGATACGCAGTATTTT	CASSQGPGRPKIGTSTDTQYF
14	-	TRBV16	many	TRBJ1-5	TGTGCCAGCAGCCACACACATAGCAATCAGCCCCAGCATTTT	CASSHTHSNQPQHF
14	-	TRBV27	-	TRBJ1-5	TGTGCCAGCAGTATCAGGGGAAGCAATCAGCCCCAGCATTTT	CASSIRGSNQPQHF
17	TRBD2	TRBV7-9	-	TRBJ2-7	TGTGCCAGCAGCTTTCAACTAGCGGGGGGCGGAACCTACGAGCAGTACTTC	CASSFQLAGGGTYEQYF
16	-	TRBV6-5	-	TRBJ1-4	TGTGCCACCGCTCCAGGGTCCTCTCCGGCTAATGAAAAACTGTTTTTT	CATAPGSSPANEKLFF
16	-	TRBV27	-	TRBJ1-5	TGTGCCAGCAGTTTGTTGGGGGCGGGGGGCACAGATACGCAGCATTTT	CASSLLGAGGTDTQHF
17	TRBD1	TRBV5-1	-	TRBJ2-2	TGCGCCAGCAGCTTATATTTCGACAGGGGTGACACCGGGGAGCTGTTTTTT	CASSLYFDRGDTGELFF
14	-	TRBV29-1	many	TRBJ2-7	TGCAGCGCCCTTACCCCGGACAGCGGTTACGAGCAGTACTTC	CSALTPDSGYEQYF
15	TRBD2	TRBV18	-	TRBJ2-7	TGTGCCAGCTCACCACCACTAGCGGGAGTCAACGAGCAGTACTTC	CASSPPLAGVNEQYF
15	TRBD2	TRBV4-2	many	TRBJ2-5	TGTGCCAGCAGCCAAGATTTAGCGGGCCAAGAGACCCAGTACTTC	CASSQDLAGQETQYF
15	-	TRBV20-1	few	TRBJ2-7	TGCAGTGCTAGGGGGCGGTTGTTAAGCTCCTACGAGCAGTACTTC	CSARGRLLSSYEQYF
15	-	TRBV5-1	many	TRBJ2-3	TGCGCCAGCTACCGGGACGGCCCTAGCACAGATACGCAGTATTTT	CASYRDGPSTDTQYF
13	-	TRBV7-2	many	TRBJ2-7	TGTGCCAGCAGCTCCTTGAGCTCCTACGAGCAGTACTTC	CASSSLSSYEQYF